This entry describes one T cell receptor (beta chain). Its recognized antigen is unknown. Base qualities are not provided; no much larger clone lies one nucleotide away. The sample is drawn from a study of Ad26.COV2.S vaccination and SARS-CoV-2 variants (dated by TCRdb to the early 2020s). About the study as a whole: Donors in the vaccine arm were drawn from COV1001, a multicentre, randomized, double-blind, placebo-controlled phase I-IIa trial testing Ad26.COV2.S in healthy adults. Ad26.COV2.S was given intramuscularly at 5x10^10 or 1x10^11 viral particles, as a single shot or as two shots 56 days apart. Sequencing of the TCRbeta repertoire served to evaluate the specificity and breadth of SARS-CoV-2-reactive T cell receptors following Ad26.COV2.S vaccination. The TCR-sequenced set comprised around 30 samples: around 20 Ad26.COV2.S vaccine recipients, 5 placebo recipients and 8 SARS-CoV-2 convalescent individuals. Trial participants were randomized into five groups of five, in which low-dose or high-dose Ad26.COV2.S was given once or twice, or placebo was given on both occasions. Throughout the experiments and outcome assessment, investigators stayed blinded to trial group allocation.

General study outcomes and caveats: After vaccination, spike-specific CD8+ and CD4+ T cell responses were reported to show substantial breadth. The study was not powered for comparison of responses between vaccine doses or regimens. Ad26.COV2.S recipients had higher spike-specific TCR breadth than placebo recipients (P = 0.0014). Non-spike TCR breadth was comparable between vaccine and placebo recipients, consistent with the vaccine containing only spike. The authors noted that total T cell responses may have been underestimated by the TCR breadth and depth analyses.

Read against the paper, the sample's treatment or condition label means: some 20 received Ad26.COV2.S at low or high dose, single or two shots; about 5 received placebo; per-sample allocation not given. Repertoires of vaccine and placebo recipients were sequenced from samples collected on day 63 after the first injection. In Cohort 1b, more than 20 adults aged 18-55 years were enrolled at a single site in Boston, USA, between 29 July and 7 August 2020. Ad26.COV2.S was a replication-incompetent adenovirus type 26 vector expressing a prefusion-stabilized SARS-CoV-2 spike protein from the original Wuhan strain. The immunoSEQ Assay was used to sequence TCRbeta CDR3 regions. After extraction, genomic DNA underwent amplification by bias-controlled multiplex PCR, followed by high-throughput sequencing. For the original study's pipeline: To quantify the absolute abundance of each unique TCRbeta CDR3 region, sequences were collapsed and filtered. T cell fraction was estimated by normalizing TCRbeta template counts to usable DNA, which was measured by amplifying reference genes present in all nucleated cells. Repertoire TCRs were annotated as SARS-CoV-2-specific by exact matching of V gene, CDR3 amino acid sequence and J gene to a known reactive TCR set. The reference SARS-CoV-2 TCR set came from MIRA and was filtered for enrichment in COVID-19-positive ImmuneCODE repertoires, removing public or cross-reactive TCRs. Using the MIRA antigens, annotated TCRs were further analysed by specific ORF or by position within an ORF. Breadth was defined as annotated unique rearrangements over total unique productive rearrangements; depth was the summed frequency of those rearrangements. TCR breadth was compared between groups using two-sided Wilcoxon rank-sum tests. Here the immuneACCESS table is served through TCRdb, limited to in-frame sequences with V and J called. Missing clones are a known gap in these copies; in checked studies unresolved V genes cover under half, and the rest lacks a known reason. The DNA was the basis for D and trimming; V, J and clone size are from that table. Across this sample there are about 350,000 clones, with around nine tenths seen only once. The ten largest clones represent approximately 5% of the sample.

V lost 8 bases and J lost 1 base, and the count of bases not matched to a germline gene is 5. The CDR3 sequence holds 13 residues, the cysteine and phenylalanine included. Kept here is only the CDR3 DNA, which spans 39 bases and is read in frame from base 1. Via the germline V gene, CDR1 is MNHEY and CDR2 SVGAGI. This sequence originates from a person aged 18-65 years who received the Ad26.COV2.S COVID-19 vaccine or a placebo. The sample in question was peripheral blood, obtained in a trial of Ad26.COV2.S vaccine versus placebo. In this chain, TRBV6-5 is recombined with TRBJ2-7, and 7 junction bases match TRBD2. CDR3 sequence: CASQSGASYEQYF. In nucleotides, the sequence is TGTGCCAGCCAAAGCGGGGCTTCCTACGAGCAGTACTTC.